One sample yielded the 21 T cell receptor beta chains listed below, sequenced in a study of cytomegalovirus exposure and HLA in healthy donors. PCR primers comprised 60 Vbeta and 13 Jbeta primers. Method: immunoSEQ multiplex PCR; TCRdb's copy keeps in-frame clones and lacks some. This table holds some 97,000 clones, around 83% found once. Sequencing input: PBMCs. The source is a woman aged 18-30 years in good health and CMV-seronegative.

The chain recombines TRBV30 with TRBJ1-5, with D possibly being TRBD1 (5 bases). V dropped 0 bases and J dropped 3 bases, with 9 bases sitting between them. Germline lookup yields CDR1 GTSNPN and CDR2 SVGIG (reference sequence). This CDR3 is 14 amino acids long. CDR3 in DNA: TGTGCCTGGAGTGTGTCAGGGTACAATCAGCCCCAGCATTTT. Residues: CAWSVSGYNQPQHF.

This clone was detected only a few times. The rearrangement uses TRBV4-1 and TRBJ2-7; maybe TRBD1 (6 bases). Looked up from germline, CDR1 is MGHRA and CDR2 is YSYEKL. The CDR3 spans 15 residues. Deletions cut 1 base from V and 0 bases from J, with 10 bases between. The CDR3 region is CASSQATGSSYEQYF. CDR3 DNA sequence: TGCGCCAGCAGCCAAGCTACAGGGAGCTCCTACGAGCAGTACTTC.

The chain uses TRBV15 and TRBJ2-7; a possible D gene is TRBD2 (5 bases). From germline, CDR1 is LNHNV and CDR2 YYDKDF (reference sequence). CDR3 length: 14 residues. Trimming pared 0 bases from V and 5 bases from J, leaving 11 bases between. As DNA, the CDR3 is TGTGCCACCAGCAGAGATGTGGCTAGCCACGAGCAGTACTTC. This gives the protein CATSRDVASHEQYF. Full variable domain (remainder filled in from reference TRBV15 and TRBJ2-7): DAMVIQNPRYQVTQFGKPVTLSCSQTLNHNVMYWYQQKSSQAPKLLFHYYDKDFNNEADTPDNFQSRRPNTSFCFLDIRSPGLGDTAMYLCATSRDVASHEQYFGPGTRLTVT.

The V gene is TRBV28, the J gene TRBJ1-2; the match to TRBD1 covers 9 bases. Germline CDR1 and CDR2: MDHEN and SYDVKM. Trimming at V came to 8 bases and at J to 4 bases, leaving 11 bases not matched to a gene. The CDR3 runs to 15 residues. CDR3 DNA sequence: TGTGCCAGCTGTAGGACCCCGGGACAGGGCTATGGCTACACCTTC. Translating gives CASCRTPGQGYGYTF.

V and J are TRBV19 and TRBJ2-5; tentative D call: TRBD2 (6 bases). Judging by the DNA end, TRBJ2-7 fits better; the J call may be wrong. Looked up from germline, CDR1 is LNHDA and CDR2 is SQIVND (reference sequence). CDR3 length: 14 amino acids. The CDR3 loop is CASSFGGDSYEQYF. CDR3 nucleotides: TGTGCCAGTAGTTTCGGAGGGGACTCCTACGAGCAGTACTTC.

The chain has TRBV23-1 and TRBJ2-2, with no clear D. TRBV23-1 has ORF status, its function being uncertain. The CDR3 has 10 amino acids. V lost 9 bases and J lost 6, with 5 bases in between. The DNA for the CDR3 is TGCGCCAGGCTAGCCGGGGAGCTGTTTTTT. This encodes CARLAGELFF.

The CDR3 loop reads CASSFVLAGGTDTQYF. In DNA form, the CDR3 reads TGTGCCAGCAGTTTTGTCTTAGCGGGGGGCACAGATACGCAGTATTTT. The chain carries TRBV28 and TRBJ2-3; 9 nucleotides agree with TRBD2. Looked up from germline, CDR1 is MDHEN and CDR2 is SYDVKM. CDR3 length equals 16 residues. J lost 1 base, V lost 3 bases, and 5 bases had no gene match.

This chain uses TRBV21-1 with TRBJ1-6; the DNA was not compared with TRBD1, the D call given in the table. TRBV21-1 is a known pseudogene. The CDR3 is 16 amino acids. The CDR3 sequence is CASSQYRSTYNSPLHF. DNA of the CDR3: TGTGCCAGCAGCCAATACAGGAGTACCTATAATTCACCCCTCCACTTT.

The genes are TRBV9 and TRBJ2-1, with TRBD2 matching 7 bases. Germline V CDR1 and CDR2: SGDLS, YYNGEE. There are 15 residues in the CDR3. V shed 0 bases and J 7 bases; nucleotides not matched to a gene: 7. CDR3 sequence: CASSVATPSGNEQFF. In DNA form, the CDR3 reads TGTGCCAGCAGCGTAGCTACGCCTAGCGGAAATGAGCAGTTCTTC.

Written as DNA, the CDR3 is TGTGCCAGCAACTTTCCCACAGGGGCAGATTCACCCCTCCACTTT. Amino acid sequence: CASNFPTGADSPLHF. The chain recombines TRBV28 with TRBJ1-6, with 7 bases fitting TRBD1. With V trimmed by 7 bases and J by 8 bases, 11 bases remained unmatched. Germline CDR1 and CDR2: MDHEN and SYDVKM. The CDR3 is made up of 15 amino acids.

Only one count was recorded for this clone. The chain carries TRBV30 and TRBJ1-2; weak D call: TRBD1 (6 bases). Per germline, CDR1 GTSNPN and CDR2 SVGIG (reference sequence). The CDR3 contains 12 residues. The ends were cut back, 5 bases at V and 2 bases at J, with 9 bases in the middle. CDR3 in DNA: TGTGCCTGGGCGCAGGGGAACTATGGCTACACCTTC. This encodes CAWAQGNYGYTF.

V gene TRBV30 combines with J gene TRBJ1-2; D remains unclear. The CDR3 loop spans 11 amino acids. V gave up 0 bases and J gave up 8 bases, with 7 bases separating them. Germline-derived CDR1 and CDR2 are GTSNPN and SVGIG (reference sequence). The CDR3 coding sequence is TGTGCCTGGAGTGTTGGGCTGGGCTACACCTTC. Its protein is CAWSVGLGYTF.

This rearrangement joins TRBV5-1 to TRBJ1-2; D gene unclear. V dropped 3 bases and J dropped 5 bases, with 11 bases sitting between them. The V gene's germline CDR1 is SGHRS and CDR2 YFSETQ. This CDR3 has 13 residues. The CDR3 region has the DNA TGCGCCAGCAGCTCCGGACCGGGGTATGGCTACACCTTC. Protein: CASSSGPGYGYTF.

V is TRBV7-8 and J is TRBJ2-5, with D tentatively TRBD1 (6 bases). Trimming left V 4 bases short and J 3 bases short, with 9 bases between. The germline CDR1 and CDR2 sequences are SGHVS and FQNEAQ. The CDR3 is made up of 13 amino acids. The CDR3 protein is CASSSRTEETQYF. The CDR3 DNA reads TGTGCCAGCAGCTCTCGGACAGAAGAGACCCAGTACTTC.

This clone has just a few counts. The rearrangement links TRBV28 to TRBJ1-5; D remains ambiguous. Germline V gene lookup returns CDR1 MDHEN and CDR2 SYDVKM. Trimming left V 6 bases short and J 0 bases short, with 9 bases between. CDR3 length: 14 residues. The CDR3 DNA reads TGTGCCAGCAGATCGACATTTAGCAATCAGCCCCAGCATTTT. Protein: CASRSTFSNQPQHF.

V is TRBV30 and J is TRBJ2-3; D may be TRBD2 (5 bases). Looked up from germline, CDR1 is GTSNPN and CDR2 is SVGIG (reference sequence). CDR3 size: 14 residues. The germline V and J ends were trimmed by 3 bases and 7 bases, with 17 bases remaining between them. CDR3 amino acids: CAWSLGVTRNTQYF. The CDR3 nucleotides read TGTGCCTGGAGCCTCGGGGTGACCAGGAATACGCAGTATTTT.

In this sample, this clone turned up a few times. The J gene is TRBJ1-1, the V gene TRBV7-2; 7 positions match TRBD1. Germline CDR1 is SGHTA and CDR2 is FQGNSA. The CDR3 has 14 amino acids. Losses at the gene ends were 5 bases for V and 4 bases for J; bases not matched to a gene: 7. The DNA for the CDR3 is TGTGCCAGCAGCCCGACAGGGTTGGCCACTGAAGCTTTCTTT. It is translated as CASSPTGLATEAFF.

This clone is a singleton in its sample. This sequence joins TRBV4-3 and TRBJ2-2, with 7 bases fitting TRBD2. CDR1 and CDR2 from the germline V gene are LGHNA and YSLEER. The CDR3 length is 15 residues. The trim removed 4 bases at V and 7 bases at J, leaving 9 bases unmatched. The CDR3 loop is CASSRASGTGGELFF. The CDR3 nucleotides read TGCGCCAGCAGCCGTGCTAGCGGTACTGGCGGGGAGCTGTTTTTT.

This clone was recorded a few times. J is TRBJ1-1 and V is TRBV4-1; maybe TRBD1 (5 bases). CDR1 is MGHRA and CDR2 is YSYEKL in the germline V gene. Deletions cut 3 bases from V and 1 base from J, with 18 bases between. There are 17 residues in the CDR3. The CDR3 coding sequence is TGCGCCAGCAGCCACCTCTGGGGGGGACGGGGGAACACTGAAGCTTTCTTT. Amino acid sequence: CASSHLWGGRGNTEAFF.

The chain uses TRBV2 and TRBJ1-2; 12 bases map to TRBD1. CDR1 and CDR2 from the germline V gene are SNHLY and FYNNEI. J gave up 8 bases and V 11 bases, and 15 bases lay outside the gene matches. The CDR3 spans 15 residues. CDR3 bases: TGTGCCGACATCCCGGGACAGGGGGCGAGGTGGGGCTACACCTTC. Its translation is CADIPGQGARWGYTF.

V gene TRBV5-5 combines with J gene TRBJ1-5, with TRBD1 matching over 9 bases. The J segment lost 6 bases and the V segment lost 0 bases, leaving 7 bases of the junction unmatched. This CDR3 is 16 amino acids long. Germline assignment: CDR1 SGHKS and CDR2 YYEKEE (reference sequence). DNA of the CDR3: TGTGCCAGCAGCTTGGGCGGGACAGGGAAAAGTCAGCCCCAGCATTTT. This gives the protein CASSLGGTGKSQPQHF.